A selection of T cell receptor beta chains follows, all from one sample in a study of cytomegalovirus exposure and HLA in healthy donors. Repertoires were generated with immunoSEQ multiplex PCR, while TCRdb's copy carries only in-frame clones and drops some. The sample yields about 100,000 clones, around four fifths seen once. The sample comprised PBMCs. The receptors derive from a man aged 50 or older in good health and CMV-seropositive. Each CDR3 is given without its conserved first and last residue. Each record gives: CDR3 protein, clone size, V gene, J gene, CDR3 length. Clone size is shown for a subset of rows, as once, few, many or a class of expanded clone.

ASSLGLGNTDTQY	medium-sized	TRBV14	TRBJ2-3	13
AWSVGGIWQPQH	-	TRBV30	TRBJ1-5	12
ASSIGPGQMNTEAF	-	TRBV19	TRBJ1-1	14
ASRHRQDRNNSPLH	-	TRBV5-6	TRBJ1-6	14
ASSQQTGPYEQY	-	TRBV7-8	TRBJ2-7	12
ASSPNGRRAF	-	TRBV14	TRBJ1-1	10
ASSENRGLGANVLT	-	TRBV5-1	TRBJ2-6	14
ASSQISRDTEAF	-	TRBV4-1	TRBJ1-1	12
ASTPGHMFNQPQH	-	TRBV27	TRBJ1-5	13
ASSYSDTPGNTIY	-	TRBV6-6	TRBJ1-3	13
ASRGTSGGQY	-	TRBV6-5	TRBJ2-3	10
ASSLLGTGGAETQY	-	TRBV9	TRBJ2-5	14
AWSVRGGNIQY	-	TRBV30	TRBJ2-4	11
ASSLLPGSDYEQY	-	TRBV5-1	TRBJ2-7	13
ASSLTSGGALETQY	-	TRBV28	TRBJ2-5	14
ASSLAPVITSESSYNEQF	-	TRBV5-1	TRBJ2-1	18
ASSLGGAANEKLF	-	TRBV28	TRBJ1-4	13
AWSRIAGGRQTYEQY	once	TRBV30	TRBJ2-7	15
ASSYRGGETQY	few	TRBV6-5	TRBJ2-5	11
ASSHRDRNSPLH	-	TRBV11-2	TRBJ1-6	12
ASSVEGFPSSPLH	-	TRBV9	TRBJ1-6	13
ASSTRQGQYEQY	-	TRBV5-4	TRBJ2-7	12
AWRGLGPDKLQETQY	-	TRBV30	TRBJ2-5	15
ASSQAGMRQTPPSTDTQY	few	TRBV7-3	TRBJ2-3	18
ASSAGQGVEQY	few	TRBV5-1	TRBJ2-7	11
ASSQEWDRGSNQPQH	-	TRBV4-3	TRBJ1-5	15
ASSAGTSGGSSTDTQY	once	TRBV9	TRBJ2-3	16
ASSRLTVDTEAF	-	TRBV27	TRBJ1-1	12
AWSAYNEQF	-	TRBV30	TRBJ2-1	9
ASSPTRDEQF	-	TRBV5-5	TRBJ2-1	10
ASSQEDTAGRTQY	-	TRBV4-2	TRBJ2-3	13
ASRPGTGSYNEQF	-	TRBV19	TRBJ2-1	13
ASSKIAFANTGELF	once	TRBV6-4	TRBJ2-2	14
ASRAEGSVSSYNSPLH	-	TRBV28	TRBJ1-6	16
ASSQDLDSSYNSPLH	few	TRBV4-3	TRBJ1-6	15
ASSVLPFGGWANYGYT	-	TRBV9	TRBJ1-2	16
ASSQGTGMNTGELF	-	TRBV4-3	TRBJ2-2	14
ASSLDSGRYEQY	-	TRBV10-2	TRBJ2-7	12
ASSLVRGETQY	once	TRBV7-2	TRBJ2-5	11
ASSSPFRQGHSNQPQH	-	TRBV13	TRBJ1-5	16
ASSLAGRDNSPLH	-	TRBV7-6	TRBJ1-6	13